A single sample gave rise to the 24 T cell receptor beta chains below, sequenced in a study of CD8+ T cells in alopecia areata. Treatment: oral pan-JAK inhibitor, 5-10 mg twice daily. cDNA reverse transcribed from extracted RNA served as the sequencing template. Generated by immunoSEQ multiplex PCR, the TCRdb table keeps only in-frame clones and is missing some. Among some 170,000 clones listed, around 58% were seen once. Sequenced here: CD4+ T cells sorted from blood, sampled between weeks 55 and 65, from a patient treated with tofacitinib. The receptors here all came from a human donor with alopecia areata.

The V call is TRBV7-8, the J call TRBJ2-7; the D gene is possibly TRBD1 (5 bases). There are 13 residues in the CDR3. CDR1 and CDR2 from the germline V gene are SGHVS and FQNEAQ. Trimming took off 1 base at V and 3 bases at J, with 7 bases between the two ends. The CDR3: CASSLDRLYEQYF. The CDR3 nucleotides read TGTGCCAGCAGCTTAGACAGGCTCTACGAGCAGTACTTC.

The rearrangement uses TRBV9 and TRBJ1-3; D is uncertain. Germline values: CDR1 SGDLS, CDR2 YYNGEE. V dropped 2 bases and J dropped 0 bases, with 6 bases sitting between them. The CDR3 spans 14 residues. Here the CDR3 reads CASSVQSSGNTIYF. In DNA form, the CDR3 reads TGTGCCAGCAGCGTCCAAAGCTCTGGAAACACCATATATTTT.

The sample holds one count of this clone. CDR3 in amino acids: CASSRANEKLFF. The CDR3 DNA reads as TGCGCCAGCAGCCGTGCAAATGAAAAACTGTTTTTT. The J gene is TRBJ1-4, the V gene TRBV5-1; D unclear. The ends were cut back, 4 bases at V and 5 bases at J, with 6 bases in the middle. CDR3 length equals 12 residues. CDR1 is SGHRS and CDR2 is YFSETQ in the germline V gene.

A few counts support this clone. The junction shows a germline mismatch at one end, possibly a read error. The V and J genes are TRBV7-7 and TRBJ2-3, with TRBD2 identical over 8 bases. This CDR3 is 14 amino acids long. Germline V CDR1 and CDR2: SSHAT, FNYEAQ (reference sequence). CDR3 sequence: CASSPNSGADTQYF. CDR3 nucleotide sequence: TGTGCTAGCAGTCCAAATAGCGGGGCAGATACGCAGTATTTT. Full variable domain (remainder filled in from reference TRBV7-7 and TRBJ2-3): GAGVSQSPRYKVTKRGQDVTLRCDPISSHATLYWYQQALGQGPEFLTYFNYEAQPDKSGLPSDRFSAERPEGSISTLTIQRTEQRDSAMYRCASSPNSGADTQYFGPGTRLTVL.

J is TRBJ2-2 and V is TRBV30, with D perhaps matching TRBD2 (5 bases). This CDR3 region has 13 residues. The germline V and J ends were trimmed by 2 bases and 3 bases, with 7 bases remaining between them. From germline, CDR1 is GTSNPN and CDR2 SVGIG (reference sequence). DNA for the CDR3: TGTGCCTGGAGTCGGGGATACACCGGGGAGCTGTTTTTT. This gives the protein CAWSRGYTGELFF. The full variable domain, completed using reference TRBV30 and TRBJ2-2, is SQTIHQWPATLVQPVGSPLSLECTVEGTSNPNLYWYRQAAGRGLQLLFYSVGIGQISSEVPQNLSASRPQDRQFILSSKKLLLSDSGFYLCAWSRGYTGELFFGEGSRLTVL.

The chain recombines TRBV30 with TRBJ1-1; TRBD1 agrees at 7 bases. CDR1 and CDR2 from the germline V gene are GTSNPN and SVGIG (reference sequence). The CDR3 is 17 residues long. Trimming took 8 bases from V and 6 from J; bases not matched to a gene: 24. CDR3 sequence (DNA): TGTGCCGGCCACAAACAAATAACAGGGGATATAGTGGCTGAAGCTTTCTTT. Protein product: CAGHKQITGDIVAEAFF. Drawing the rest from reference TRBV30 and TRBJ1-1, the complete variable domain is SQTIHQWPATLVQPVGSPLSLECTVEGTSNPNLYWYRQAAGRGLQLLFYSVGIGQISSEVPQNLSASRPQDRQFILSSKKLLLSDSGFYLCAGHKQITGDIVAEAFFGQGTRLTVV.

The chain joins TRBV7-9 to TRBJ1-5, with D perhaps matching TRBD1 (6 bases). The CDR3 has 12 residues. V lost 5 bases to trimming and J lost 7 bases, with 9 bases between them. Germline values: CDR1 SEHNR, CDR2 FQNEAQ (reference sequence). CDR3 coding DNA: TGTGCCAGCAGCCATCAGGGGCAGCCCCAGCATTTT. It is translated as CASSHQGQPQHF.

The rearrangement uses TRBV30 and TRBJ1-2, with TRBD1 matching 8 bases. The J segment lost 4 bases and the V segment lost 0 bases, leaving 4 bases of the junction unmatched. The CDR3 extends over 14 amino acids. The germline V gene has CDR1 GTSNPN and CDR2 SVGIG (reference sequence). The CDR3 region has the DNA TGTGCCTGGAGTGTTTTTACAGGGGGCTATGGCTACACCTTC. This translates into CAWSVFTGGYGYTF. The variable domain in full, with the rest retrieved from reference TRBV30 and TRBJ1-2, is SQTIHQWPATLVQPVGSPLSLECTVEGTSNPNLYWYRQAAGRGLQLLFYSVGIGQISSEVPQNLSASRPQDRQFILSSKKLLLSDSGFYLCAWSVFTGGYGYTFGSGTRLTVV.

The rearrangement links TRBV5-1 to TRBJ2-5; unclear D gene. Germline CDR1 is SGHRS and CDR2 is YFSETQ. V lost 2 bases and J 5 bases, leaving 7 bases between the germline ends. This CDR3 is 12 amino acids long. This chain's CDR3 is CASSFGVETQYF. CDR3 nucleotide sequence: TGCGCCAGCAGCTTCGGCGTGGAGACCCAGTACTTC.

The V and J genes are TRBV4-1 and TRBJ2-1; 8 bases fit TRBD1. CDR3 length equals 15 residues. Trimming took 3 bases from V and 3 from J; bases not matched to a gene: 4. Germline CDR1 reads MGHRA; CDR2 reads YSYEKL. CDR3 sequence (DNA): TGCGCCAGCAGCCAGGGACAGGCAAACTACAATGAGCAGTTCTTC. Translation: CASSQGQANYNEQFF.

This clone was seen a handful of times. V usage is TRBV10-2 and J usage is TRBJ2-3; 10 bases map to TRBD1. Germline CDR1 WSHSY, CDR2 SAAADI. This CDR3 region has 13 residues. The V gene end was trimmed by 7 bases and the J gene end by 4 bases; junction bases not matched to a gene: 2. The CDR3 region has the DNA TGCGCCAGCAAGGGACAGGGGTCAGATACGCAGTATTTT. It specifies CASKGQGSDTQYF.

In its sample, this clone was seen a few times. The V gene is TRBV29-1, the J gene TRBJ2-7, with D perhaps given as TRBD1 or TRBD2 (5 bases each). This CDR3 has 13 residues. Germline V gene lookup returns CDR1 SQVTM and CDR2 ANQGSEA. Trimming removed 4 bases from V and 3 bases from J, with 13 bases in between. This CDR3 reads CSVASGAHYEQYF. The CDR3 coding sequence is TGCAGCGTTGCTTCCGGGGCACACTACGAGCAGTACTTC.

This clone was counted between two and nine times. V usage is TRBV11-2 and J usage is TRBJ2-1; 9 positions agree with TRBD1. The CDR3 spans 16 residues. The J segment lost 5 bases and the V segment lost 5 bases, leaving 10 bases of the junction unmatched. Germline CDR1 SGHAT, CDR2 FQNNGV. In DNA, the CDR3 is TGTGCCAGCAGCCCAGGGGGGACAGGGCCCCACAATGAGCAGTTCTTC. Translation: CASSPGGTGPHNEQFF.

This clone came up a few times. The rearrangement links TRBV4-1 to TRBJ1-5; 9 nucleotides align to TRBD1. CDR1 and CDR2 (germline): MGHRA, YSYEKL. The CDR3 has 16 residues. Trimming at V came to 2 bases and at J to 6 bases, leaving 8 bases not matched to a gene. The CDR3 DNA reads TGCGCCAGCAGCCAACCGGGACAGGGATTAAGTCAGCCCCAGCATTTT. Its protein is CASSQPGQGLSQPQHF.

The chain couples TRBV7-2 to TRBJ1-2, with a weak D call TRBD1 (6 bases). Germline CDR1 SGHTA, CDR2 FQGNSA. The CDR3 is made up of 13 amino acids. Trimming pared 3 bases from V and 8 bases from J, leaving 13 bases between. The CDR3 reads CASSFSGAEGYTF. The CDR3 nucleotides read TGTGCCAGCAGCTTTTCAGGGGCAGAGGGCTACACCTTC.

CDR3 DNA sequence: TGCGCCAGCAGCTTGGCCATTCACCAAGGAGGGTATGGCTACACCTTC. This encodes CASSLAIHQGGYGYTF. This chain links TRBV5-1 with TRBJ1-2; D is uncertain. CDR3 length: 16 amino acids. Trimming cost V 0 bases and J 5 bases, with 17 bases left between them. From germline, CDR1 is SGHRS and CDR2 YFSETQ.

CDR3 protein: CASSIRYPMNTEAFF. Here the CDR3 DNA reads TGTGCCAGTAGTATAAGGTATCCGATGAACACTGAAGCTTTCTTT. The rearrangement uses TRBV19 and TRBJ1-1; D not certain. The germline V and J ends were trimmed by 2 bases and 0 bases, with 10 bases remaining between them. Per germline, CDR1 LNHDA and CDR2 SQIVND (reference sequence). The CDR3 spans 15 residues.

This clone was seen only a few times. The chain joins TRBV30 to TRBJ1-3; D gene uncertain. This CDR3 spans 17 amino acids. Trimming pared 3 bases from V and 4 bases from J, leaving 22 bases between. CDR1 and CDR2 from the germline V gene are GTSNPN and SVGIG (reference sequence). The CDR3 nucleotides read TGTGCCTGGAGGATGTTCGGAAAGGGTTCGTGGGGAAACACCATATATTTT. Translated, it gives CAWRMFGKGSWGNTIYF.

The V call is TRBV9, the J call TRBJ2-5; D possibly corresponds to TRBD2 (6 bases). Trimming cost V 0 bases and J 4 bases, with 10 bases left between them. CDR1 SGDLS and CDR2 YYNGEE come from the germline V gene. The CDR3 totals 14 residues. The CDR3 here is CASSVGMGGETQYF. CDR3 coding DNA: TGTGCCAGCAGCGTAGGGATGGGAGGAGAGACCCAGTACTTC.

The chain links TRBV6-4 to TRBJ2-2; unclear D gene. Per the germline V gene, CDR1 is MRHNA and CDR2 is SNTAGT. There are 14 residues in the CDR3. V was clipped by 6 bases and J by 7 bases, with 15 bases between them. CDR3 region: CASSPFSHGGELFF. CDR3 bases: TGTGCCAGCAGCCCCTTCAGCCACGGCGGGGAGCTGTTTTTT.

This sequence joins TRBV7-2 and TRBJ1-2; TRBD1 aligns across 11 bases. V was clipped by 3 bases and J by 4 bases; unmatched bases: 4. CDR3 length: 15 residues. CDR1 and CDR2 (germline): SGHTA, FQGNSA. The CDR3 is CASSLDRGLIYGYTF. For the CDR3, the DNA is TGTGCCAGCAGCTTGGACAGGGGGCTCATCTATGGCTACACCTTC.

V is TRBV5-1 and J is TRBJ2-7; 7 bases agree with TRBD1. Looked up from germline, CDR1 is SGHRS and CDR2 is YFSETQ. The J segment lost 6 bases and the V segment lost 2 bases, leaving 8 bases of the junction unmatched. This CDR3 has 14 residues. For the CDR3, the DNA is TGCGCCAGCAGCTTCCAGGGGGAGTCGGCCGAGCAGTACTTC. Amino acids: CASSFQGESAEQYF.

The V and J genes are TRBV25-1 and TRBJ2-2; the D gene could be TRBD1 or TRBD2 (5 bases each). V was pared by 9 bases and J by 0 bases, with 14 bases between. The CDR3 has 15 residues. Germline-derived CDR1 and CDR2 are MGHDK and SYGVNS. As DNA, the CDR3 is TGTGCCAGTGGAGGTCGGGGCGCGAACACCGGGGAGCTGTTTTTT. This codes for CASGGRGANTGELFF.

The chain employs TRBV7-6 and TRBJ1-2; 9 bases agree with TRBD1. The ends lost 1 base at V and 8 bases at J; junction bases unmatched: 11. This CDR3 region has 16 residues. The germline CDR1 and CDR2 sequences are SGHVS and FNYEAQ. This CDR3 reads CASSLVNRGRVGGYTF. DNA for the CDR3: TGTGCCAGCAGCTTAGTGAACAGGGGGCGCGTTGGAGGCTACACCTTC.